The clone carrying this T cell receptor (beta chain) was detected many times. This sample was taken from a study of T cells in Graves' hyperthyroidism and ophthalmopathy. V lost 0 bases, J lost 6 bases, and 10 bases lay in between. Germline V lookup: CDR1 SGHDT, CDR2 YYEEEE. The CDR3 contains 14 residues. Hyperthyroidism patients were newly diagnosed, had disease duration under 2 months, and were aged 18 to 65 years. The investigators amplified TCR beta CDR3 regions from RNA transcripts. The HTBI primer set drove a first-round RT-PCR of the TCR CDR3. TCRdb redid the calling of the multiplex PCR reads with MiXCR, one entry per CDR3 protein. Of 350,000 or so distinct CDR3 sequences in the sample, about 18% were seen once.

Sequenced material: blood. This sequence was found in a woman aged 45-65 years with Graves' hyperthyroidism. The V gene is TRBV5-6, the J gene TRBJ2-1; D is unresolved. CDR3 coding DNA: TGTGCCAGCAGCTTGGGGCTGGGTGCCAATGAGCAGTTCTTC. As protein: CASSLGLGANEQFF.